The 26 T cell receptor beta chains reported below all come from one sample, sequenced in a study of blood T cell repertoires in COVID-19. Assay: immunoSEQ multiplex PCR; the TCRdb copy retains only in-frame clones and omits some. The table lists about 42,000 clones, about 90% of them singletons. Sample: peripheral blood. These receptors originate from a man aged 50 to 59 with active COVID-19.

The rearrangement joins TRBV7-9 to TRBJ2-2, with 8 bases matching TRBD2. Losses at the gene ends were 3 bases for V and 3 bases for J; bases not matched to a gene: 6. The CDR3 sequence is 16 residues long. Germline V gives CDR1 SEHNR, CDR2 FQNEAQ (reference sequence). The CDR3 sequence is CASSFWSGSDTGELFF. CDR3 nucleotides: TGTGCCAGCAGCTTCTGGAGCGGGAGTGACACCGGGGAGCTGTTTTTT. Full variable domain (remainder filled in from reference TRBV7-9 and TRBJ2-2): DTGVSQNPRHKITKRGQNVTFRCDPISEHNRLYWYRQTLGQGPEFLTYFQNEAQLEKSRLLSDRFSAERPKGSFSTLEIQRTEQGDSAMYLCASSFWSGSDTGELFFGEGSRLTVL.

The rearrangement joins TRBV7-9 to TRBJ2-6; no definite D call. This CDR3 region has 15 residues. V dropped 1 base and J dropped 3 bases, with 7 bases sitting between them. Germline lookup yields CDR1 SEHNR and CDR2 FQNEAQ (reference sequence). CDR3 coding DNA: TGTGCCAGCAGCTTAGTCCTCGGTGGGGCCAACGTCCTGACTTTC. Protein product: CASSLVLGGANVLTF.

The V call is TRBV28, the J call TRBJ2-7, with TRBD2 as a possible D gene (7 bases). Germline CDR1 reads MDHEN; CDR2 reads SYDVKM. This CDR3 region has 15 residues. Deletions cut 7 bases from V and 2 bases from J, with 18 bases between. The CDR3 sequence is CASTGATGRAYEQYF. The CDR3 DNA reads TGTGCCAGCACGGGGGCTACAGGGAGGGCCTACGAGCAGTACTTC.

This chain links TRBV19 with TRBJ1-1; TRBD1 is a possible D gene (5 bases). The V gene's germline CDR1 is LNHDA and CDR2 SQIVND (reference sequence). V dropped 3 bases and J dropped 2 bases, with 16 bases sitting between them. The CDR3 has 16 residues. CDR3 in amino acids: CASSIEGRVGNTEAFF. In nucleotides, the CDR3 is TGTGCCAGTAGTATTGAGGGGAGGGTCGGCAACACTGAAGCTTTCTTT.

The chain joins TRBV5-1 to TRBJ2-3; 7 nucleotides align to TRBD1. V gave up 4 bases and J gave up 0 bases; unmatched junction bases: 5. Germline CDR1 is SGHRS and CDR2 is YFSETQ. CDR3 length: 15 residues. This CDR3 reads CASSIDRVSTDTQYF. The CDR3 region has the DNA TGCGCCAGCAGCATAGACAGGGTTAGCACAGATACGCAGTATTTT.

The chain has TRBV30 and TRBJ2-5, with TRBD2 as a possible D gene (6 bases). Trimming removed 4 bases at V and 7 bases at J, with 13 bases between. The CDR3 covers 12 residues. Germline loops: CDR1 GTSNPN, CDR2 SVGIG (reference sequence). CDR3 in amino acids: CAWTGDRGTQYF. The DNA of the CDR3 is TGTGCCTGGACGGGGGACCGGGGGACCCAGTACTTC.

A remark on this clone: At one end, the junction sequence differs from germline, possibly due to a read error. CDR3 region: CASNQGGSQGGEKLFF. In DNA form, the CDR3 reads TGTGCCAGCAACCAAGGGGGATCGCAGGGAGGGGAAAAACTGTTTTTT. This chain uses TRBV4-2 with TRBJ1-4; perhaps TRBD1 as D (6 bases). Germline assignment: CDR1 LGHNA and CDR2 YNFKEQ. There are 16 residues in the CDR3.

This sequence joins TRBV5-1 and TRBJ1-1; D is undetermined. Germline lookup yields CDR1 SGHRS and CDR2 YFSETQ. V gave up 3 bases and J gave up 0 bases, with 6 bases separating them. The CDR3 sequence is 13 residues long. The CDR3 region is CASSSTVNTEAFF. In nucleotides, the CDR3 is TGCGCCAGCAGCTCTACAGTGAACACTGAAGCTTTCTTT.

This sequence joins TRBV2 and TRBJ1-4; D may be TRBD1 (6 bases). The CDR3 covers 12 residues. CDR1 is SNHLY and CDR2 is FYNNEI in the germline V gene. V gave up 7 bases and J gave up 6 bases, with 9 bases separating them. The CDR3 is CASKAGDEKLFF. The CDR3 bases are TGTGCCAGCAAAGCAGGGGATGAAAAACTGTTTTTT. The full variable domain, in which reference TRBV2 and TRBJ1-4 provide the parts outside the CDR3, is EPEVTQTPSHQVTQMGQEVILRCVPISNHLYFYWYRQILGQKVEFLVSFYNNEISEKSEIFDDQFSVERPDGSNFTLKIRSTKLEDSAMYFCASKAGDEKLFFGSGTQLSVL.

The V call is TRBV7-9, the J call TRBJ2-1, with a weak D call TRBD2 (6 bases). The CDR3 runs to 12 residues. Germline CDR1 SEHNR, CDR2 FQNEAQ (reference sequence). V dropped 1 base and J dropped 10 bases, with 8 bases sitting between them. CDR3: CASSLVSGEQFF. The CDR3 DNA is TGTGCCAGCAGCTTAGTTAGCGGCGAGCAGTTCTTC.

The CDR3 sequence: CSALGGNYEQYF. The CDR3 DNA reads as TGCAGCGCCCTTGGCGGGAACTACGAGCAGTACTTC. The rearrangement joins TRBV29-1 to TRBJ2-7; possibly TRBD2 for D (6 bases). Germline CDR1 and CDR2: SQVTM and ANQGSEA. This CDR3 region has 12 residues. V was shortened by 7 bases and J by 3 bases, with 13 bases between the two germline ends.

The chain carries TRBV19 and TRBJ1-2; D is ambiguous. The length of the CDR3 is 15 residues. The V and J ends lost 5 bases and 4 bases respectively, with 17 bases between them. From germline, CDR1 is LNHDA and CDR2 SQIVND (reference sequence). Here the CDR3 DNA reads TGTGCCAGTAGTCGAGAAAAGGACGGACTCTATGGCTACACCTTC. Protein product: CASSREKDGLYGYTF. Drawing the rest from reference TRBV19 and TRBJ1-2, the complete variable domain is DGGITQSPKYLFRKEGQNVTLSCEQNLNHDAMYWYRQDPGQGLRLIYYSQIVNDFQKGDIAEGYSVSREKKESFPLTVTSAQKNPTAFYLCASSREKDGLYGYTFGSGTRLTVV.

The chain links TRBV28 to TRBJ1-5, with 7 positions matching TRBD1. CDR3 length: 15 residues. Germline CDR1 is MDHEN and CDR2 is SYDVKM. V shed 1 base, J shed 7 bases, and the junction held 7 bases outside the gene matches. The CDR3 reads CASSLSRQGVQPQHF. CDR3 DNA: TGTGCCAGCAGTTTATCGAGGCAGGGGGTCCAGCCCCAGCATTTT. Together with reference TRBV28 and TRBJ1-5, the CDR3 gives the full variable domain: DVKVTQSSRYLVKRTGEKVFLECVQDMDHENMFWYRQDPGLGLRLIYFSYDVKMKEKGDIPEGYSVSREKKERFSLILESASTNQTSMYLCASSLSRQGVQPQHFGDGTRLSIL.

This clone was seen a few times. V usage is TRBV2 and J usage is TRBJ1-2; D gene ambiguous. The CDR3 loop spans 14 amino acids. Deletions cut 6 bases from V and 3 bases from J, with 14 bases between. Germline CDR1 is SNHLY and CDR2 is FYNNEI. CDR3 residues: CASRTRTGDYGYTF. In nucleotides, the CDR3 is TGTGCCAGCAGAACACGGACTGGGGACTATGGCTACACCTTC.

This chain links TRBV11-1 with TRBJ1-2, with D maybe TRBD1 (5 bases). In germline, CDR1 is SGHAT, CDR2 FQDESV (reference sequence). The CDR3 loop spans 16 amino acids. V gave up 1 base and J gave up 9 bases, with 21 bases separating them. CDR3 residues: CASSLGARGRAFCYTF. The CDR3 DNA reads TGTGCCAGCAGCTTAGGAGCTAGGGGTAGGGCCTTTTGCTACACCTTC.

This chain joins TRBV9 and TRBJ1-3; D unresolved. Germline CDR1 is SGDLS and CDR2 is YYNGEE. The V gene lost 4 bases and the J gene lost 4 bases, with 6 bases spanning the gap. There are 12 residues in the CDR3. CDR3 region: CASSSQGNTIYF. The CDR3 DNA sequence: TGTGCCAGCAGCTCACAGGGAAACACCATATATTTT.

The rearrangement links TRBV28 to TRBJ1-3, with a weak D call TRBD1 (6 bases). This CDR3 has 15 residues. Germline V gene sequence: CDR1 MDHEN, CDR2 SYDVKM. The V end lost 4 bases, the J end lost 1 base, and 11 bases lay between the germline ends. The chain's CDR3 is CASSYPGQSGNTIYF. CDR3 in DNA: TGTGCCAGCAGTTACCCTGGACAGTCTGGAAACACCATATATTTT.

In DNA, the CDR3 is TGTGCCATCAGCCCAACTAGCGGGAGGGCAAAGGCCAAAAACATTCAGTACTTC. Encoded protein: CAISPTSGRAKAKNIQYF. The chain carries TRBV10-3 and TRBJ2-4; 13 bases match TRBD2. The CDR3 is 18 amino acids. Germline V gene sequence: CDR1 ENHRY, CDR2 SYGVKD. V shed 6 bases and J 1 base; nucleotides not matched to a gene: 9.

This rearrangement joins TRBV7-2 to TRBJ2-7; possibly TRBD1 for D (5 bases). The germline CDR1 and CDR2 sequences are SGHTA and FQGNSA. The CDR3 spans 13 residues. Trimming removed 4 bases from V and 5 bases from J, with 12 bases in between. This CDR3 reads CASSSGSANEQYF. The CDR3 DNA reads TGTGCCAGCAGCTCAGGGTCAGCTAACGAGCAGTACTTC.

This chain uses TRBV6-6 with TRBJ1-5; tentative D call: TRBD1 (5 bases). The CDR3 is made up of 15 amino acids. V lost 2 bases, J lost 6 bases, and 14 bases lay in between. CDR1 MNHNY and CDR2 SVGAGI come from the germline V gene (reference sequence). This chain's CDR3 is CASSYGGREIQPQHF. In nucleotides, the CDR3 is TGTGCCAGCAGTTACGGGGGGAGGGAAATTCAGCCCCAGCATTTT.

This clone has a single count. The chain couples TRBV29-1 to TRBJ1-1; D not certain. There are 12 residues in the CDR3. Germline V gene sequence: CDR1 SQVTM, CDR2 ANQGSEA. V was pared by 5 bases and J by 2 bases, with 9 bases between. The CDR3 DNA follows: TGCAGCGTTTCTGGACTAAACACTGAAGCTTTCTTT. Translating gives CSVSGLNTEAFF. The complete variable domain, with remaining parts taken from reference TRBV29-1 and TRBJ1-1, reads SAVISQKPSRDICQRGTSLTIQCQVDSQVTMMFWYRQQPGQSLTLIATANQGSEATYESGFVIDKFPISRPNLTFSTLTVSNMSPEDSSIYLCSVSGLNTEAFFGQGTRLTVV.

This clone was seen only once. The genes are TRBV7-9 and TRBJ2-7, with a possible D match to TRBD1 (5 bases). V was trimmed by 5 bases and J by 7 bases, leaving 18 bases between them. The CDR3 is made up of 14 amino acids. Germline lookup yields CDR1 SEHNR and CDR2 FQNEAQ (reference sequence). Here the CDR3 reads CASSPAAGKREQYF. The CDR3 nucleotides read TGTGCCAGCAGCCCCGCAGCAGGGAAACGGGAGCAGTACTTC.

This clone was seen just once. Other DNA sequences of this sample code for an identical CDR3. The chain joins TRBV18 to TRBJ2-3; the D is unclear. Trimming took off 3 bases at V and 4 bases at J, with 5 bases between the two ends. This CDR3 spans 12 amino acids. CDR1 and CDR2 from the germline V gene are KGHSH and LQKENI. This CDR3 is CASSPGADTQYF. The CDR3 DNA is TGTGCCAGCTCACCCGGTGCAGATACGCAGTATTTT.

The gene calls are TRBV19 and TRBJ2-2; no clear D. The CDR3 is made up of 12 amino acids. Per the germline V gene, CDR1 is LNHDA and CDR2 is SQIVND (reference sequence). Between the trimmed V and J ends, which lost 1 base and 7 bases, there was a span of 4 bases. Here the CDR3 reads CASSIGGGELFF. For the CDR3, the DNA is TGTGCCAGTAGTATAGGAGGCGGGGAGCTGTTTTTT.

The chain links TRBV19 to TRBJ2-7; a possible D gene is TRBD1 (5 bases). The CDR3 sequence is 14 residues long. The germline V and J ends were trimmed by 3 bases and 2 bases, with 11 bases remaining between them. In germline, CDR1 is LNHDA, CDR2 SQIVND (reference sequence). In DNA, the CDR3 is TGTGCCAGTAGTATTCAGGGCCTTACCTACGAGCAGTACTTC. The encoded protein is CASSIQGLTYEQYF.

The chain's CDR3 is CASRRGGASYEQYF. The CDR3, as DNA: TGTGCCAGCAGACGTGGGGGGGCCTCCTACGAGCAGTACTTC. This sequence joins TRBV28 and TRBJ2-7; a weak D match, TRBD2 (7 bases). The CDR3 spans 14 residues. Trimming removed 6 bases from V and 0 bases from J, with 12 bases in between. Germline V gene data show CDR1 as MDHEN and CDR2 as SYDVKM.